This record concerns one TCR beta chain sequence. Trimming shortened V by 3 bases and J by 5 bases, and 6 bases separated the two germline ends. The germline gives CDR1 MNHEY, CDR2 SMNVEV (reference sequence). The CDR3 spans 12 residues. The sample comes from a study of Ad26.COV2.S vaccination and SARS-CoV-2 variants. Study context: Into the muscle, Ad26.COV2.S was dosed once or twice, 56 days apart.

The table came from immunoSEQ multiplex PCR; TCRdb's copy has only in-frame clones and leaves some out. The sample lists about 480,000 clones, around 90% occurring once. Treatment given: about 20 received Ad26.COV2.S at low or high dose, single or two shots; 5 received placebo; per-sample allocation not given. All samples were drawn on day 63, counting from the first vaccine or placebo injection. The sequences come from peripheral blood, collected in a trial of Ad26.COV2.S vaccine versus placebo. This sequence originates from a person between 18 and 65 years old who received the Ad26.COV2.S COVID-19 vaccine or a placebo. The chain carries TRBV27 and TRBJ2-3; no clear D. The CDR3 bases are TGTGCCAGCAGTTTTCGACGAGATACGCAGTATTTT. It specifies CASSFRRDTQYF.